The 14 T cell receptor beta chains reported below all come from one sample, sequenced in a study of technical replicates of blood from a few donors. This table comes from immunoSEQ multiplex PCR, and its TCRdb copy is limited to in-frame clones, with some not included. There are approximately 88,000 clones in the sample; about 96% occur only once, and 0.31% lies in the top ten. The sample comprised T cells isolated from PBMCs. Every receptor here comes from a human donor in good health.

The rearrangement joins TRBV4-1 to TRBJ2-1; perhaps TRBD2 as D (5 bases). This CDR3 is built from 14 residues. The germline V and J ends were trimmed by 3 bases and 5 bases, with 11 bases remaining between them. Germline CDR1 reads MGHRA; CDR2 reads YSYEKL. The CDR3 DNA sequence: TGCGCCAGCAGCCAGGGAGACCGTAACAATGAGCAGTTCTTC. As protein: CASSQGDRNNEQFF.

This rearrangement joins TRBV19 to TRBJ2-2, with TRBD1 as a possible D gene (6 bases). This CDR3 comprises 16 residues. Trimming took off 7 bases at V and 5 bases at J, with 20 bases between the two ends. Germline loops: CDR1 LNHDA, CDR2 SQIVND (reference sequence). CDR3 bases: TGTGCCAGTAAACTGCCTGGGGGCGTGAAGACCGGGGAGCTGTTTTTT. It encodes CASKLPGGVKTGELFF.

V usage is TRBV11-2 and J usage is TRBJ2-7, with 8 nucleotides matching TRBD1. Germline V gene sequence: CDR1 SGHAT, CDR2 FQNNGV. V dropped 3 bases and J dropped 3; count of bases not matched to a gene: 1. This CDR3 comprises 13 residues. Written as DNA, the CDR3 is TGTGCCAGCAGCTTGGGGACAGGCTACGAGCAGTACTTC. It is translated as CASSLGTGYEQYF.

As DNA, the CDR3 is TGTGCCAGCAGTTTCTTGGGACTAAGGGGAATCAATGAGCAGTTCTTC. Translating gives CASSFLGLRGINEQFF. V and J are TRBV28 and TRBJ2-1, with 7 bases identical to TRBD2. The V segment lost 3 bases and the J segment 6 bases; nucleotides outside the gene matches: 11. The CDR3 runs 16 residues. Germline lookup yields CDR1 MDHEN and CDR2 SYDVKM.

The chain is built from TRBV5-1 and TRBJ1-4; 9 bases align to TRBD1. Per germline, CDR1 SGHRS and CDR2 YFSETQ. CDR3 length equals 14 residues. Trimming at V came to 4 bases and at J to 7 bases, leaving 5 bases not matched to a gene. The CDR3 reads CASSTGQGVEKLFF. Written as DNA, the CDR3 is TGCGCCAGCAGCACGGGACAGGGCGTTGAAAAACTGTTTTTT.

The V and J genes are TRBV10-2 and TRBJ2-1; 10 bases agree with TRBD2. Germline loops: CDR1 WSHSY, CDR2 SAAADI. The CDR3 is 12 amino acids. The V segment lost 7 bases and the J segment 9 bases; nucleotides outside the gene matches: 3. The CDR3 protein is CASKTSGIEQFF. The CDR3 DNA reads TGCGCCAGCAAAACTAGCGGGATTGAGCAGTTCTTC.

This chain links TRBV7-9 with TRBJ2-1, with D tentatively TRBD2 (6 bases). This CDR3 region has 16 residues. Germline CDR1 is SEHNR and CDR2 is FQNEAQ (reference sequence). V gave up 5 bases and J gave up 3 bases, with 17 bases separating them. CDR3 nucleotide sequence: TGTGCCAGCAGCGCCTGGTCCGCGGGAAGCTACAATGAGCAGTTCTTC. Residues: CASSAWSAGSYNEQFF.

This clone was seen a handful of times. The gene calls are TRBV27 and TRBJ2-1, with no clear D. V lost 5 bases to trimming and J lost 6 bases, with 11 bases between them. This CDR3 is built from 13 residues. Looked up from germline, CDR1 is MNHEY and CDR2 is SMNVEV (reference sequence). CDR3 loop: CASSTGRGNEQFF. The CDR3 DNA reads as TGTGCCAGCAGTACCGGCCGAGGCAATGAGCAGTTCTTC.

The gene calls are TRBV19 and TRBJ2-2, with D possibly matching TRBD1 (5 bases). This CDR3 has 14 amino acids. Germline V lookup: CDR1 LNHDA, CDR2 SQIVND (reference sequence). Trimming removed 2 bases from V and 5 bases from J, with 9 bases in between. The CDR3 here is CASSIQGRTGELFF. The CDR3 nucleotides are TGTGCCAGTAGTATACAGGGTCGAACCGGGGAGCTGTTTTTT.

This chain joins TRBV10-3 and TRBJ1-1; possibly TRBD1 for D (6 bases). Looked up from germline, CDR1 is ENHRY and CDR2 is SYGVKD. The CDR3 sequence is 14 residues long. The ends were cut back, 5 bases at V and 2 bases at J, with 12 bases in the middle. The CDR3, as DNA: TGTGCCATCAGTACCGGGACAACCAACACTGAAGCTTTCTTT. Translated, it gives CAISTGTTNTEAFF.

This clone was detected once. Here the CDR3 DNA reads TGTGCCAGCTCACCGTCCAATGAGGCGTTTGAAGCTTTCTTT. Translated: CASSPSNEAFEAFF. The V and J genes are TRBV18 and TRBJ1-1, with D unclear. The germline CDR1 and CDR2 sequences are KGHSH and LQKENI. Trimming cost V 3 bases and J 7 bases, with 15 bases left between them. The CDR3 is 14 residues long.

The chain is built from TRBV6-6 and TRBJ2-1, with D hard to call. The germline CDR1 and CDR2 sequences are MNHNY and SVGAGI (reference sequence). The CDR3 loop spans 14 amino acids. The V and J ends lost 4 bases and 0 bases respectively, with 7 bases between them. The CDR3, as DNA: TGTGCCAGCAGTTTCAGATCCTCCTACAATGAGCAGTTCTTC. Protein sequence: CASSFRSSYNEQFF.

V usage is TRBV11-3 and J usage is TRBJ1-1, with D tentatively TRBD1 (6 bases). The germline V and J ends were trimmed by 3 bases and 0 bases, with 14 bases remaining between them. This CDR3 is 16 amino acids long. Germline lookup yields CDR1 SGHNT and CDR2 YENEEA. The CDR3 spells CASSFGTFSMNTEAFF. In DNA, the CDR3 is TGTGCCAGCAGCTTCGGGACATTTAGCATGAACACTGAAGCTTTCTTT.

This clone has just one count. This sequence joins TRBV7-6 and TRBJ2-7; 8 positions agree with TRBD1. The CDR3 is made up of 14 amino acids. From germline, CDR1 is SGHVS and CDR2 FNYEAQ. Losses at the gene ends were 1 base for V and 2 bases for J; bases not matched to a gene: 1. CDR3 nucleotide sequence: TGTGCCAGCAGCTTAGAGACAGGGGCCTACGAGCAGTACTTC. This encodes CASSLETGAYEQYF.